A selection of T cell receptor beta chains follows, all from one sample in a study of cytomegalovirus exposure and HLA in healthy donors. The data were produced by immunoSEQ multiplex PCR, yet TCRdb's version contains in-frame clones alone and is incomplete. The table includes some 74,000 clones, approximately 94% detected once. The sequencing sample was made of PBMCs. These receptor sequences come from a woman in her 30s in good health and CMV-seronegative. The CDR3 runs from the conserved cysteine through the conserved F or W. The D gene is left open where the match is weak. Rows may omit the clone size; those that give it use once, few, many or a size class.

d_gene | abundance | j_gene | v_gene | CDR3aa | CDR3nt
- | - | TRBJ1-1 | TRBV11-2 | CASSLHERRGNTEAFF | TGTGCCAGCAGCTTACATGAACGCCGGGGGAACACTGAAGCTTTCTTT
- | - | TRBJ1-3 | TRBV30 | CACRGGLISGNTIYF | TGTGCCTGCCGGGGGGGGCTCATTTCTGGAAACACCATATATTTT
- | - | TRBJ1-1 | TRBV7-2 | CASSPRGGANTEAFF | TGTGCCAGCAGCCCGAGGGGGGGCGCGAACACTGAAGCTTTCTTT
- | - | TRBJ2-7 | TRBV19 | CASKGGRGGYEQYF | TGTGCCAGTAAAGGCGGCAGGGGCGGCTACGAGCAGTACTTC
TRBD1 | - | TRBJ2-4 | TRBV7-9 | CASSLGTGFSKNIQYF | TGTGCCAGCAGCTTAGGGACAGGATTTTCCAAAAACATTCAGTACTTC
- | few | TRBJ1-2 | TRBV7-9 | CASSSEARGYTF | TGTGCCAGCAGCTCGGAAGCGAGGGGCTACACCTTC
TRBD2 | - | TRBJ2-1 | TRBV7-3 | CASSFTGTSTGEQFF | TGTGCCAGCAGCTTCACCGGGACTAGTACGGGTGAGCAGTTCTTC
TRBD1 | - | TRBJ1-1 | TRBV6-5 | CASSLHRGGGTEAFF | TGTGCCAGCAGCTTGCACAGGGGAGGTGGTACTGAAGCTTTCTTT
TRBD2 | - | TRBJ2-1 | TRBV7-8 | CASSKAGTSFRNEQFF | TGTGCCAGCAGCAAAGCCGGGACTAGTTTCCGTAATGAGCAGTTCTTC
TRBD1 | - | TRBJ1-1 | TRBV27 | CASSWTGENTEAFF | TGTGCCAGCAGTTGGACAGGGGAGAACACTGAAGCTTTCTTT
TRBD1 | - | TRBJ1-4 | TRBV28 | CASGATGAGNEKLFF | TGTGCCAGCGGGGCGACAGGGGCGGGAAATGAAAAACTGTTTTTT
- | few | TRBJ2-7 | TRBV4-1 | CASSQDRVDEQYF | TGCGCCAGCAGCCAAGACAGGGTGGACGAGCAGTACTTC
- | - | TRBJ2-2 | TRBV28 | CASSLSPPANTGELFF | TGTGCCAGCAGTTTAAGCCCGCCCGCGAACACCGGGGAGCTGTTTTTT
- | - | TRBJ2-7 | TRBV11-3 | CASSLGGKGSYEQYF | TGTGCCAGCAGCTTAGGCGGGAAAGGGTCCTACGAGCAGTACTTC
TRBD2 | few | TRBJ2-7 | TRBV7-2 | CASSLTSGGGYEQYF | TGTGCCAGCAGCTTAACTAGCGGGGGGGGCTACGAGCAGTACTTC
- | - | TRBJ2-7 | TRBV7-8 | CASSLTSRSSYEQYF | TGTGCCAGCAGCTTGACGTCAAGGAGCTCCTACGAGCAGTACTTC
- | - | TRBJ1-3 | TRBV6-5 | CASRLDSGNTIYF | TGTGCCAGCAGACTTGATTCTGGAAACACCATATATTTT
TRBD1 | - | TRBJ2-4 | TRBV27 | CASSADRLAKNIQYF | TGTGCCAGCAGTGCGGACAGGTTAGCCAAAAACATTCAGTACTTC
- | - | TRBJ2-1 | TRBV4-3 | CASRGKNNEQFF | TGCGCCAGCAGGGGCAAGAACAATGAGCAGTTCTTC
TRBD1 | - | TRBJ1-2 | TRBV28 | CASSLADREYLHGYTF | TGTGCCAGCAGTTTGGCAGACAGGGAGTACTTGCATGGCTACACCTTC
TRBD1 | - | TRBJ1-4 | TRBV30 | CAWSVFRGLNNEKLFF | TGTGCCTGGAGTGTATTCAGGGGGCTTAATAATGAAAAACTGTTTTTT
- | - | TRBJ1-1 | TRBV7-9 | CASSLSAGMNTEAFF | TGTGCCAGCAGCCTATCGGCCGGGATGAACACTGAAGCTTTCTTT
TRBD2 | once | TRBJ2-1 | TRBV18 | CASSPGTSGYNEQFF | TGTGCCAGCTCACCAGGGACTAGCGGGTACAATGAGCAGTTCTTC
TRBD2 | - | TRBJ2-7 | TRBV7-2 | CASSLRTSGRSYEQYF | TGTGCCAGCAGCCTTCGGACTAGCGGGCGTTCCTACGAGCAGTACTTC
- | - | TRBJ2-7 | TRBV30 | CAWERDTLVHEQYF | TGTGCCTGGGAACGGGACACCCTGGTCCACGAGCAGTACTTC
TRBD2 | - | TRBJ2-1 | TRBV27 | CASSHRTSGSQNEQFF | TGTGCCAGCAGTCACAGGACTAGCGGGAGTCAAAATGAGCAGTTCTTC
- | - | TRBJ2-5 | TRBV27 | CASSYREGETQYF | TGTGCCAGCAGTTACAGGGAGGGAGAGACCCAGTACTTC
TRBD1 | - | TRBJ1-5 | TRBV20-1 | CSARQGTQHF | TGCAGTGCCCGACAGGGGACCCAGCATTTT
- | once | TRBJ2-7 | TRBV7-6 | CASSISYEQYF | TGTGCCAGCAGTATCTCCTACGAGCAGTACTTC
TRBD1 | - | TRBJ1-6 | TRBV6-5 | CASSLPGDRHSPLHF | TGTGCCAGCAGTTTACCCGGGGACAGGCATTCACCCCTCCACTTT
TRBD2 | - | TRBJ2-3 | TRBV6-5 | CASSQFAGGPGPQYF | TGTGCCAGCAGCCAATTCGCGGGGGGGCCGGGTCCGCAGTATTTT
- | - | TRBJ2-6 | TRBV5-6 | CASSLSPGAGSDVLTF | TGTGCCAGCAGCTTATCCCCTGGGGCAGGGTCGGACGTCCTGACTTTC
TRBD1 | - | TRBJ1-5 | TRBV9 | CASSVATNRGRDQPYPQHF | TGTGCCAGCAGCGTAGCCACTAACAGGGGGCGAGACCAACCGTATCCCCAGCATTTT
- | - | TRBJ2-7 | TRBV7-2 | CASSDIYEQYF | TGTGCCAGCAGCGACATCTACGAGCAGTACTTC
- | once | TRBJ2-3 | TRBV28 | CASSPGGTDTQYF | TGTGCCAGCAGCCCGGGGGGCACAGATACGCAGTATTTT
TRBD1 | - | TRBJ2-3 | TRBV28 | CASSGQGNRISDTQYF | TGTGCCAGCAGTGGACAGGGGAATAGGATTTCAGATACGCAGTATTTT
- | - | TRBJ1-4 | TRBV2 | CASSGSLTATNEKLFF | TGTGCCAGCAGTGGGTCCTTGACTGCAACTAATGAAAAACTGTTTTTT
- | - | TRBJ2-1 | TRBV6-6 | CASSYWGGPNNEQFF | TGTGCCAGCAGTTACTGGGGGGGCCCCAACAATGAGCAGTTCTTC
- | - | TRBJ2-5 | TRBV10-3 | CAISPGTLQETQYF | TGTGCCATCAGTCCAGGGACATTACAAGAGACCCAGTACTTC
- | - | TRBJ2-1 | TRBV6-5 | CASSGDYTDNEQFF | TGTGCCAGCAGTGGCGACTATACGGACAATGAGCAGTTCTTC
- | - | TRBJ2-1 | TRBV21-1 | CASSKGSRESYNEQFF | TGTGCCAGCAGCAAAGGGTCACGGGAGAGCTACAATGAGCAGTTCTTC
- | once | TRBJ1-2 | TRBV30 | CAWSVQVFSGGYTF | TGTGCCTGGAGTGTACAAGTGTTCTCGGGGGGCTACACCTTC
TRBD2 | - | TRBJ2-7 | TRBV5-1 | CASSLASTSSAYEQYF | TGCGCCAGCAGCTTGGCCTCGACTAGCAGCGCCTACGAGCAGTACTTC
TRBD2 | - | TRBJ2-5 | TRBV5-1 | CASSVGGGPGETQYF | TGCGCCAGCAGCGTGGGGGGAGGGCCGGGGGAGACCCAGTACTTC
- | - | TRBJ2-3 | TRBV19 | CASSWLAGTDTQYF | TGTGCCAGTAGTTGGCTAGCCGGCACAGATACGCAGTATTTT
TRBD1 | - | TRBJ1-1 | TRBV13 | CASSFGRMQGARGTEAFF | TGTGCCAGCAGCTTCGGACGTATGCAGGGGGCGCGGGGCACTGAAGCTTTCTTT
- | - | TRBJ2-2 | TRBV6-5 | CASSYGLTGNTGELFF | TGTGCCAGCAGTTACGGACTGACGGGGAACACCGGGGAGCTGTTTTTT
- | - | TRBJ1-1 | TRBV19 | CASSHRRRGSTEAFF | TGTGCCAGTAGTCATAGAAGGAGGGGAAGCACTGAAGCTTTCTTT
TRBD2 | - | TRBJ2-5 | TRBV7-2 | CASSEMTSKKRGTQYF | TGTGCCAGCAGCGAAATGACTAGCAAGAAACGTGGGACCCAGTACTTC
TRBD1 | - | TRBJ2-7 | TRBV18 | CASSIGQGAREQYF | TGTGCCAGCAGTATCGGGCAGGGGGCGAGGGAGCAGTACTTC
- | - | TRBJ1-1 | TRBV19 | CASSIDGSWEAFF | TGTGCCAGTAGTATAGATGGGAGTTGGGAAGCTTTCTTT
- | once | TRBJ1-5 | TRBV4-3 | CASSQDRSGSNQPQHF | TGCGCCAGCAGCCAAGATCGGTCTGGTAGCAATCAGCCCCAGCATTTT
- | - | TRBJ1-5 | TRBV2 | CASRGENSNQPQHF | TGTGCCAGCAGGGGCGAAAATAGCAATCAGCCCCAGCATTTT
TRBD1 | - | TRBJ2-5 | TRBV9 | CASSVGGGEETQYF | TGTGCCAGCAGCGTAGGAGGGGGCGAAGAGACCCAGTACTTC
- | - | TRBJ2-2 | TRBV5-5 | CASSLWGPGELFF | TGTGCCAGCAGCTTGTGGGGGCCCGGGGAGCTGTTTTTT
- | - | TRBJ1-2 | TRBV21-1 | CASKNLAGMEITCGYTF | TGTGCCAGCAAGAACCTGGCAGGGATGGAGATAACTTGTGGCTACACCTTC
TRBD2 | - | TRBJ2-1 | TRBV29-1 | CSADGGSGSSYNEQFF | TGCAGCGCCGATGGGGGTAGCGGGAGCTCCTACAATGAGCAGTTCTTC
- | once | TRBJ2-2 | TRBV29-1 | CSVVRTANTGELFF | TGCAGCGTTGTGAGGACAGCCAACACCGGGGAGCTGTTTTTT
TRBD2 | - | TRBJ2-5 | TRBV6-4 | CASSAGLAKRETQYF | TGTGCCAGCAGTGCGGGACTAGCAAAGAGGGAGACCCAGTACTTC
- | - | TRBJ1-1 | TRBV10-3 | CAISEYEDRRNTEAFF | TGTGCCATCAGTGAGTACGAGGACAGACGGAACACTGAAGCTTTCTTT